This T cell receptor beta chain was obtained from a study of cytomegalovirus exposure and HLA in healthy donors. The primer mix had 60 Vbeta and 13 Jbeta primers. Produced via immunoSEQ multiplex PCR; TCRdb's table is partial and in-frame only. The table has over 150,000 clones, about 68% seen once. V shed 0 bases, J shed 8 bases, and the junction held 6 bases outside the gene matches. In germline, CDR1 is SGHRS, CDR2 YFSETQ. This CDR3 contains 15 residues. The sample was PBMCs. This sequence was found in a man aged 25-40 years in good health and CMV-seronegative. V usage is TRBV5-1 and J usage is TRBJ2-1, with TRBD2 matching over 9 bases. The CDR3 sequence: CASSLDGTSFYEQFF. The CDR3 coding sequence is TGCGCCAGCAGCTTGGACGGGACTAGCTTCTATGAGCAGTTCTTC.